This T cell receptor beta chain was retrieved from a study of T-cell reconstitution after alpha-beta-depleted transplantation in children. Notes on the study in general: Newly generated T cells supplied most T-cell counts and diversity one year post-transplant.

This sample's TCRbeta library carried unique molecular identifier barcodes. TCRdb processed the PCR reads anew with MiXCR; each CDR3 protein has one entry. This sample has some 260,000 distinct CDR3 sequences, with 20% to 30% found just once. This clonotype was counted a few times. The antigen is undetermined. V shed 3 bases and J shed 1 base, with 8 bases lying between them. The CDR3 contains 13 residues. Germline lookup yields CDR1 DFQATT and CDR2 SNEGSKA (reference sequence). The source is a female patient aged 2 to 10 who had a stem cell transplant for congenital amegakaryocytic thrombocytopenia, so the T cells may come from the graft donor. This specimen was PBMCs, mostly from graft donor cells, taken 360 days after TCRalphabeta/CD19-depleted stem cell transplant. The chain couples TRBV20-1 to TRBJ2-3; weak D call: TRBD1 (5 bases). The CDR3 nucleotides read TGCAGTGCTAGCGACAGACGCACAGATACGCAGTATTTT. It yields the protein CSASDRRTDTQYF.